This TCR beta chain was retrieved from a study of cytomegalovirus exposure and HLA in healthy donors. Across the whole study: An earlier analysis identified more than 90 million unique TCR beta sequences in 150 million to 200 million T cells.

Germline CDR1 is SGHRS and CDR2 is YFSETQ. There are 15 residues in the CDR3. V lost 5 bases and J lost 2, with 13 bases in between. In regard to this clone: Its antigen is as yet unknown.

Study findings and constraints: V segments that were indistinguishable, TRBV6-2 and TRBV6-3 among them, were omitted from analysis. For cytomegalovirus status, the classifier reportedly gave diagnoses with high specificity and sensitivity. Researchers reportedly found TCR beta sequences accurately predicted most subjects' HLA-A and HLA-B alleles.

Primers: 60 Vbeta forward and 13 Jbeta reverse. TCRdb keeps only in-frame clones here, not all; method: immunoSEQ multiplex PCR. The sample has 110,000 to 150,000 clones; approximately 70% are singletons. The chain links TRBV5-1 to TRBJ1-4; tentatively, D is TRBD1 (5 bases). The sequence was obtained from a woman aged 60-75 years in good health and CMV-seropositive. Sequencing was carried out using PBMCs. This chain's CDR3 is CASRPGAGTNEKLFF. CDR3 nucleotide sequence: TGCGCCAGCAGGCCGGGCGCAGGGACTAATGAAAAACTGTTTTTT.